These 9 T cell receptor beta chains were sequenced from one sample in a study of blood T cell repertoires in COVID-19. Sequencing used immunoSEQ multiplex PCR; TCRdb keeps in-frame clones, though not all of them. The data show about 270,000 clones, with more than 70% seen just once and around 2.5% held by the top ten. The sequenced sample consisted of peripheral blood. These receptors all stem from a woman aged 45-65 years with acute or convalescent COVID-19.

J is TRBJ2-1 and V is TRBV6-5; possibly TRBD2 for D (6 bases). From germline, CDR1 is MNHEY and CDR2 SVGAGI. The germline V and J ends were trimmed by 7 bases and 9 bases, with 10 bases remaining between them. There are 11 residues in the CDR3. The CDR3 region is CASTMGGEQFF. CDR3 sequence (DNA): TGTGCCAGCACCATGGGAGGTGAGCAGTTCTTC.

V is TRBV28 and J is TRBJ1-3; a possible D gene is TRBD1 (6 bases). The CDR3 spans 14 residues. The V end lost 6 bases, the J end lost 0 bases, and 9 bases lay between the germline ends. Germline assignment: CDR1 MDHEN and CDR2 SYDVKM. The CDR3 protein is CASRTTGSGNTIYF. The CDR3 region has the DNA TGTGCCAGCAGGACGACAGGCTCTGGAAACACCATATATTTT.

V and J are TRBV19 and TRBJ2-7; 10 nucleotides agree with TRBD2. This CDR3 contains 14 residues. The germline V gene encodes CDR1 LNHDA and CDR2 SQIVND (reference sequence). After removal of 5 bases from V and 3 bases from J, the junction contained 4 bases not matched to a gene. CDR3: CASSGSGRNYEQYF. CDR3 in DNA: TGTGCCAGTAGTGGTAGCGGGAGGAACTACGAGCAGTACTTC.

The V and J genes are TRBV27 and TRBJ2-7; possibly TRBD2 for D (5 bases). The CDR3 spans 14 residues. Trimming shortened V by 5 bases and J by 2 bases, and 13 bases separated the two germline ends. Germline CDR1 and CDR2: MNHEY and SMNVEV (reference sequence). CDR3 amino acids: CASSPRTDPYEQYF. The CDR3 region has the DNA TGTGCCAGCAGTCCACGGACTGACCCCTACGAGCAGTACTTC.

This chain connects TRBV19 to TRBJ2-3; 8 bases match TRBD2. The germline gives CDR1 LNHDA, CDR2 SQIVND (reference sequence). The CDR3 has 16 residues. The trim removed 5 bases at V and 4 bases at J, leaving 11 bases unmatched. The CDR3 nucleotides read TGTGCCAGTAGTCTGAATAGCGGGATTCTCGCAGATACGCAGTATTTT. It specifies CASSLNSGILADTQYF.

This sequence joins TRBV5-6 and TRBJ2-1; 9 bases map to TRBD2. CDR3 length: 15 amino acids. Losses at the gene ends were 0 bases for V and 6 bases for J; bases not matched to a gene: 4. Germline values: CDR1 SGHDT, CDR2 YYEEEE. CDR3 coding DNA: TGTGCCAGCAGCTTGGTAGCGGGAGATAGCAATGAGCAGTTCTTC. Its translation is CASSLVAGDSNEQFF. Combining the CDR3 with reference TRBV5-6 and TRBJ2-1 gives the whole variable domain DAGVTQSPTHLIKTRGQQVTLRCSPKSGHDTVSWYQQALGQGPQFIFQYYEEEERQRGNFPDRFSGHQFPNYSSELNVNALLLGDSALYLCASSLVAGDSNEQFFGPGTRLTVL.

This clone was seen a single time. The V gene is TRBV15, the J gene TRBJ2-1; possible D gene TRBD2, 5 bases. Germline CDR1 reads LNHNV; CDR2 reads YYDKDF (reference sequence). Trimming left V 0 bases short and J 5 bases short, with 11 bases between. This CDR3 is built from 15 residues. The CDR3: CATSREAGRNNEQFF. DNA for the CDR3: TGTGCCACCAGCAGAGAGGCGGGTAGAAACAATGAGCAGTTCTTC.

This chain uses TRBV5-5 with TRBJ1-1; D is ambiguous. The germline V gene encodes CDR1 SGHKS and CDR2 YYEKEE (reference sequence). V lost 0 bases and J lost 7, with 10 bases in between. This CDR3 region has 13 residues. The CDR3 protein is CASSLDRKVEAFF. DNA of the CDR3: TGTGCCAGCAGCTTGGACAGAAAAGTTGAAGCTTTCTTT.

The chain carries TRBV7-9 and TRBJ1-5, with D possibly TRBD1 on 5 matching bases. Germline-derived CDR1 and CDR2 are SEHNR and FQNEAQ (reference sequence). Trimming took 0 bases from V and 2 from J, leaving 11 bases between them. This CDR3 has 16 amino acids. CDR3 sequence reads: CASSLARPGGNQPQHF. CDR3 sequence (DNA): TGTGCCAGCAGCTTAGCCCGTCCGGGGGGCAATCAGCCCCAGCATTTT.